The present entry profiles one TCR beta chain with its context. Peripheral blood samples of around 11 milliliters were drawn from each donor. The data were obtained in a study of blood T cells in healthy people across ages. Through a sample-barcoded 5' primer and a J-beta primer mix, a second PCR was run for roughly 7 to 11 cycles. TCRdb redid the calling of the 5' RACE reads with MiXCR, one entry per CDR3 protein. The sample includes 600,000 or so distinct CDR3 sequences, under 25% of them seen just once. This TCR derives from a man between 65 and 85 years old in good health. Sequenced sample: blood.

The CDR3 DNA reads TGTGCCAGCAGTTCGACTAGAAGCACAGATACGCAGTATTTT. Translating it yields CASSSTRSTDTQYF. The V call is TRBV6-7, the J call TRBJ2-3; D is perhaps TRBD2 (6 bases). TRBV6-7 is an ORF, with its function uncertain. The CDR3 is 14 amino acids. The germline V and J ends were trimmed by 4 bases and 0 bases, with 8 bases remaining between them.